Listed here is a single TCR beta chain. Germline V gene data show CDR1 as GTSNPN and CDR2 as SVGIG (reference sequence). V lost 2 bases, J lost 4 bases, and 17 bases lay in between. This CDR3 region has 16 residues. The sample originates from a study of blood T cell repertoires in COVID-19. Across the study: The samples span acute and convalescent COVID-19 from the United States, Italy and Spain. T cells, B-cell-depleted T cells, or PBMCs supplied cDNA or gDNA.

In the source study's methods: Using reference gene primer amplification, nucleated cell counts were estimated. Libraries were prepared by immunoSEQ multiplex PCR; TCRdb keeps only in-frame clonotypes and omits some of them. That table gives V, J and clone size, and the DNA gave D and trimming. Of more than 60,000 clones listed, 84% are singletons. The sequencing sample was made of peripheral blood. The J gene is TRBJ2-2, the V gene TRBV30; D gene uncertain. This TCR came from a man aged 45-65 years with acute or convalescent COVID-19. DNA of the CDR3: TGTGCCTGGAGTCCACCGAGGCCCGTCCGCACCGGGGAGCTGTTTTTT. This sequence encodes CAWSPPRPVRTGELFF.